The T cell receptor beta chain under discussion was sequenced for a study of control samples from healthy donors and cancer patients. This CDR3 is 15 amino acids long. V lost 7 bases and J lost 1, with 16 bases in between. Germline V CDR1 and CDR2: SGHNT, YENEEA. The table came from immunoSEQ multiplex PCR; TCRdb's copy has only in-frame clones and leaves some out. Of roughly 120,000 clones in the sample, 91% were seen once. The sequenced sample consisted of blood. The J gene is TRBJ1-1, the V gene TRBV11-3; the D gene is possibly TRBD1 (6 bases). The source is a woman aged 18-29 years in good health. CDR3 loop: CASTIPSQGNTEAFF. CDR3 coding DNA: TGTGCCAGCACCATTCCATCACAGGGGAACACTGAAGCTTTCTTT.